One and the same sample provided the 10 T cell receptor beta chains below, sequenced in a study of tumor and adjacent non-tumor tissue in lung cancer. RNA was extracted from bulk tissue without any cell sorting. Three rounds of nested PCR, following a modified ARM-PCR protocol, produced the TCRbeta library. A single record per CDR3 protein comes from TCRdb applying MiXCR to the multiplex PCR reads. The table records under 150,000 distinct CDR3 sequences, 60% to 70% of them present only once. Sequencing was done on a sample of lung tumor tissue. The source is a man aged 25-40 years with non-small cell lung cancer.

Comment on this clonotype: A much larger clone lies one base from this, so it may be a read error. This chain joins TRBV6-5 and TRBJ2-7, with 7 positions matching TRBD1. The CDR3 loop spans 15 amino acids. J gave up 5 bases and V 8 bases, and 15 bases lay outside the gene matches. The germline CDR1 and CDR2 sequences are MNHEY and SVGAGI. The CDR3 DNA follows: TGTGCCAGCTGTCGGGACAGCCCCGCCGGAGACGAGCAGTACTTC. Translated: CASCRDSPAGDEQYF.

The sample holds a few counts of this clonotype. CDR3 in amino acids: CASSLAGQGAADTQYF. The CDR3 coding sequence is TGCGCCAGCAGCTTGGCGGGACAGGGGGCGGCAGATACGCAGTATTTT. The V call is TRBV5-1, the J call TRBJ2-3; 12 bases agree with TRBD1. The CDR3 spans 16 residues. Germline CDR1 reads SGHRS; CDR2 reads YFSETQ. V trimming: 0 bases; J trimming: 4 bases; junction bases outside the gene matches: 3.

In this sample, this clonotype turned up once. V gene TRBV11-2 combines with J gene TRBJ2-1; possible D gene TRBD2, 6 bases. The length of the CDR3 is 15 residues. Germline loops: CDR1 SGHAT, CDR2 FQNNGV. Trimming shortened V by 1 base and J by 9 bases, and 16 bases separated the two germline ends. For the CDR3, the DNA is TGTGCCAGCAGCTTAGTCGGTCGGGGGAGGATTGAGCAGTTCTTC. Encoded protein: CASSLVGRGRIEQFF.

To note about this clonotype: This may come from a read error, since a much larger clone is one base off. Given the absence of the conserved phenylalanine or tryptophan at the CDR3 end, a read error is likely. The chain uses TRBV12-3 or TRBV12-4 and TRBJ2-7, with 10 bases identical to TRBD2. This CDR3 comprises 13 residues. The J segment lost 0 bases and the V segment lost 8 bases, leaving 1 base of the junction unmatched. The chain's CDR3 is CASERGGSYEQYL. The CDR3 DNA reads TGTGCCAGCGAGCGGGGGGGCTCCTACGAGCAGTACTTA.

There are many counts of this clonotype. The CDR3 region has the DNA TGCAGCGTAGATGGAACAGGGTTCGGCGAGCAGTACTTC. Amino acid sequence: CSVDGTGFGEQYF. V is TRBV29-1 and J is TRBJ2-7; D possibly corresponds to TRBD1 (6 bases). Germline lookup yields CDR1 SQVTM and CDR2 ANQGSEA. Trimming cost V 6 bases and J 6 bases, with 18 bases left between them. The CDR3 sequence is 13 residues long.

To note about this clonotype: At one end the junction does not follow the germline gene, possibly because of a read error. This chain joins TRBV29-1 and TRBJ2-1; 7 bases match TRBD2. The CDR3 has 13 residues. The germline CDR1 and CDR2 sequences are SQVTM and ANQGSEA. CDR3 loop: CSFEGTTDNEQIF. DNA of the CDR3: TGCAGCTTTGAGGGGACTACCGACAATGAGCAGATCTTC.

This clonotype is medium-sized. The V call is TRBV12-3 or TRBV12-4, the J call TRBJ2-2; D gene ambiguous. The length of the CDR3 is 13 residues. V lost 2 bases and J 4 bases, leaving 5 bases between the germline ends. The CDR3 nucleotides read TGTGCCAGCAGTTTACAGATCACCGGGGAGCTGTTTTTT. It is translated as CASSLQITGELFF.

CDR3 amino acids: CASSDSESGGSTQYF. In DNA, the CDR3 is TGTGCCAGCAGTGACTCGGAGTCGGGGGGGAGTACGCAGTATTTT. The rearrangement joins TRBV2 to TRBJ2-3, with 8 bases matching TRBD2. The V segment lost 3 bases and the J segment 8 bases; nucleotides outside the gene matches: 10. The CDR3 has 15 residues. Germline V gene lookup returns CDR1 SNHLY and CDR2 FYNNEI.

As concerns this clonotype: Because the CDR3 is missing its conserved closing phenylalanine or tryptophan, this is likely a read error. The V call is TRBV5-6, the J call TRBJ1-2, with 8 bases matching TRBD1. There are 15 residues in the CDR3. With 4 bases clipped from V and 2 bases from J, the junction kept 7 bases outside the gene matches. CDR1 is SGHDT and CDR2 is YYEEEE in the germline V gene. CDR3 DNA sequence: TGTGCCAGCAGCATACCCGGACAGGGCAACTATGGCTACACCATC. It translates to CASSIPGQGNYGYTI.

Comments on this clonotype: This may be a read error, as it is one base from a much larger clone. The V call is TRBV5-4, the J call TRBJ1-2; possible D gene TRBD1, 6 bases. Deletions cut 5 bases from V and 7 bases from J, with 15 bases between. The CDR3 spans 13 residues. The V gene's germline CDR1 is SGHNT and CDR2 YYREEE (reference sequence). Written as DNA, the CDR3 is TGTGCCAGCAGTTCCGACAGGCGTGTTGGCTACACCTTC. Protein product: CASSSDRRVGYTF.